These 2 T cell receptor beta chains originate from one sample sequenced in a study of OX40 agonist ivuxolimab in advanced cancers. TCRdb's copy holds only in-frame clones and misses some; the assay was immunoSEQ multiplex PCR. Counted here are some 82,000 clones, about 91% occurring once; the ten biggest clones make up roughly 0.71%. Specimen: CD4+ or CD8+ T cells sorted from blood, collected in a trial of the OX40 agonist ivuxolimab. The source of these receptors is an adult with an advanced solid tumor such as melanoma, head and neck, liver or kidney cancer.

This chain links TRBV7-2 with TRBJ2-6; the D gene is possibly TRBD2 (6 bases). The CDR3 runs 13 residues. With 6 bases removed from V and 3 bases from J, the gap between germline ends came to 6 bases. CDR1 and CDR2 from the germline V gene are SGHTA and FQGNSA. CDR3 sequence reads: CASRGGGANVLTF. The CDR3 coding sequence is TGTGCCAGCAGGGGAGGTGGGGCCAACGTCCTGACTTTC.

The rearrangement links TRBV6-5 to TRBJ2-7; a weak D match, TRBD1 (6 bases). Trimming pared 6 bases from V and 0 bases from J, leaving 15 bases between. The CDR3 is 15 amino acids. CDR1 and CDR2 (germline): MNHEY, SVGAGI. The CDR3 DNA reads TGTGCCAGCAGCATCCGGGACACCAACTCCTACGAGCAGTACTTC. It specifies CASSIRDTNSYEQYF.